Following are 13 T cell receptor beta chains from one sample sequenced in a study of T-cell reconstitution after alpha-beta-depleted transplantation in children. During its preparation, the TCRbeta library received unique molecular identifiers. MiXCR, run by TCRdb on the PCR reads, gives a single entry per CDR3 protein. The repertoire holds 200,000 to 300,000 distinct CDR3 sequences, with more than 10% as singletons. The source was PBMCs from the stem cell graft donor, collected from the stem cell graft. Source of these receptors: a human donor who donated a stem cell graft to a child with acute lymphoblastic leukemia.

For this clonotype: A much larger clone sits a single nucleotide away, making a read error possible. V is TRBV19 and J is TRBJ2-7, with D uncertain. Trimming removed 1 base at V and 3 bases at J, with 19 bases between. Germline-derived CDR1 and CDR2 are LNHDA and SQIVND (reference sequence). There are 17 residues in the CDR3. As DNA, the CDR3 is TGTGCCAGTAGTATAGGAACATCGGACGTATCCTGCTACGAGCAGTACTTC. It translates to CASSIGTSDVSCYEQYF.

At least ten counts were recorded for this clonotype. The chain carries TRBV5-1 and TRBJ2-7; no reliable D call. The CDR3 runs to 13 residues. The V gene's germline CDR1 is SGHRS and CDR2 YFSETQ. V lost 0 bases and J lost 3, with 7 bases in between. CDR3 in amino acids: CASSLAENYEQYF. The CDR3 DNA follows: TGCGCCAGCAGCTTGGCGGAAAACTACGAGCAGTACTTC.

In regard to this clonotype: It may be a read error: a sequence one base away is much more abundant. The chain employs TRBV20-1 and TRBJ1-5; perhaps TRBD1 as D (6 bases). From germline, CDR1 is DFQATT and CDR2 SNEGSKA (reference sequence). The CDR3 has 15 amino acids. CDR3 DNA: TGCAGTGCTAGAGTAAGACAGGCGAGGGGTCAGCCCCATCATTTT. Translated: CSARVRQARGQPHHF.

This clonotype appeared a few times. The rearrangement links TRBV3-1 to TRBJ2-3; D unresolved. V was clipped by 3 bases and J by 1 base, with 11 bases between them. Germline assignment: CDR1 LGHDT and CDR2 YNNKEL (reference sequence). The CDR3 loop spans 15 amino acids. The DNA of the CDR3 is TGTGCCAGCAGCCAGGGCCCCCAGGGCACAGATACGCAGTATTTT. Protein product: CASSQGPQGTDTQYF.

This clonotype was picked up a small number of times. This chain links TRBV11-2 with TRBJ2-1, with 8 bases fitting TRBD2. Losses at the gene ends were 5 bases for V and 5 bases for J; bases not matched to a gene: 17. The CDR3 extends over 18 amino acids. Per germline, CDR1 SGHAT and CDR2 FQNNGV. Written as DNA, the CDR3 is TGTGCCAGCAGCCCACACCTCGGAAACCAGCGGGAGAACAATGAGCAGTTCTTC. This codes for CASSPHLGNQRENNEQFF.

In this sample, this clonotype turned up many times. The chain recombines TRBV14 with TRBJ1-6; 7 nucleotides agree with TRBD1. This CDR3 contains 16 residues. Per the germline V gene, CDR1 is SGHDN and CDR2 is FVKESK. J gave up 5 bases and V 2 bases, and 6 bases lay outside the gene matches. In nucleotides, the CDR3 is TGTGCCAGCAGCCAATCCGGGACAGCGAATAATTCACCCCTCCACTTT. The encoded protein is CASSQSGTANNSPLHF.

V gene TRBV5-1 combines with J gene TRBJ2-7; 9 nucleotides align to TRBD1. The V segment lost 5 bases and the J segment 5 bases; nucleotides outside the gene matches: 11. CDR1 and CDR2 (germline): SGHRS, YFSETQ. This CDR3 is 15 amino acids long. The CDR3 spells CASRKQGQGIHEQYF. Written as DNA, the CDR3 is TGCGCCAGCAGAAAACAGGGACAGGGCATCCACGAGCAGTACTTC.

Regarding this clonotype: With a much larger clone just one base away, this may be a read error. J is TRBJ2-3 and V is TRBV2; possibly TRBD2 for D (5 bases). V lost 3 bases and J 0 bases, leaving 7 bases between the germline ends. Germline CDR1 reads SNHLY; CDR2 reads FYNNEI. The length of the CDR3 is 14 residues. CDR3 in amino acids: CASSEERSTDTQYF. CDR3 DNA: TGTGCCAGCAGTGAGGAGCGGAGCACAGATACGCAGTATTTT.

This clonotype appeared a few times. The rearrangement joins TRBV4-3 to TRBJ2-7; D is unclear. Germline values: CDR1 LGHNA, CDR2 YSLEER. The CDR3 has 12 residues. The V and J ends lost 4 bases and 6 bases respectively, with 10 bases between them. The CDR3 loop reads CASSLWGREQYF. The CDR3 coding sequence is TGCGCCAGCAGCCTATGGGGTCGCGAGCAGTACTTC.

This clonotype was recorded many times. V and J are TRBV20-1 and TRBJ1-5, with no clear D. The CDR3 extends over 16 amino acids. Germline lookup yields CDR1 DFQATT and CDR2 SNEGSKA (reference sequence). With 5 bases removed from V and 4 bases from J, the gap between germline ends came to 21 bases. CDR3 sequence (DNA): TGCAGTGCTCCCCCCCGGGCGGGCTTTCGGAATCAGCCCCAGCATTTT. This gives the protein CSAPPRAGFRNQPQHF.

This clonotype was detected only a few times. The rearrangement links TRBV12-3 or TRBV12-4 to TRBJ2-2; no clear D. V lost 8 bases and J 0 bases, leaving 16 bases between the germline ends. CDR3 length equals 16 residues. CDR3 coding DNA: TGTGCCAGCTCCAAACAAGGACCGACGAACACCGGGGAGCTGTTTTTT. This translates into CASSKQGPTNTGELFF.

Worth noting for this clonotype: This may arise from a read error, as a much more abundant clone is one base away. This CDR3 reads CSVPDRDVYGYTF. CDR3 DNA sequence: TGCAGTGTCCCGGACAGGGACGTCTATGGCTACACCTTC. The chain joins TRBV20-1 to TRBJ1-2; 8 bases line up with TRBD1. In germline, CDR1 is DFQATT, CDR2 SNEGSKA (reference sequence). This CDR3 is built from 13 residues. The J segment lost 4 bases and the V segment lost 7 bases, leaving 8 bases of the junction unmatched.

Many counts were recorded for this clonotype. This rearrangement joins TRBV7-2 to TRBJ2-1; 9 bases are a match to TRBD2. Germline CDR1 and CDR2: SGHTA and FQGNSA. V lost 2 bases to trimming and J lost 9 bases; unmatched junction nucleotides: 8. This CDR3 is 15 amino acids long. Written as DNA, the CDR3 is TGTGCCAGCAGCTTATGGCTAGCGGGAAGGGGTGAGCAGTTCTTC. This translates into CASSLWLAGRGEQFF.